The T cell receptor beta chain under discussion was sequenced for a study of shared T cell receptors in the human thymus. Sequencing was performed with immunoSEQ multiplex PCR; in TCRdb, only in-frame clones are kept and a portion is missing. Counted here are 700,000 to 750,000 clones, 70% to 90% occurring once; the ten biggest clones make up roughly 0.01%. The germline V gene encodes CDR1 SGHVS and CDR2 FQNEAQ. This CDR3 is built from 15 residues. Trimming left V 5 bases short and J 4 bases short, with 17 bases between. This same sample was also taken into another study, of human thymus T cells. That work adds: In corrective heart surgery, resections were taken, and these provided the thymus tissue. Biased V and J segment usage appeared in thymus and peripheral blood. Related reports documented highly overlapping thymic repertoires among unrelated individuals.

The sequenced sample was thymocytes. The chain recombines TRBV7-8 with TRBJ1-2, with a possible D match to TRBD1 (5 bases). The receptor's source is a girl less than two years old with a congenital heart defect. DNA for the CDR3: TGTGCCAGCAGCCCCCGCCGAAGGGGACTCTATGGCTACACCTTC. Translated: CASSPRRRGLYGYTF.